This T cell receptor (beta chain) was observed in a study of T-cell reconstitution after alpha-beta-depleted transplantation in children. Study-level results: Newly made T cells mostly supplied T-cell counts and diversity one year after transplant.

Unique molecular identifiers were used in preparing the TCRbeta library. MiXCR was run by TCRdb on the PCR reads, yielding one entry per CDR3 protein. The sample includes 700,000 to 950,000 distinct CDR3 sequences, approximately 15% of them seen just once. Comments on this clonotype: Its antigen remains unidentified.

The sample in question was PBMCs, mostly from graft donor cells, obtained 360 days after TCRalphabeta/CD19-depleted stem cell transplant. The sequence was collected from a male patient aged 10 to 17 who had a stem cell transplant for acute lymphoblastic leukemia, so the T cells may come from the graft donor.

CDR3 DNA: TGTGCCAGCAGACCACAGGGGGCGAAGAACTATGGCTACACCTTC. It codes for CASRPQGAKNYGYTF. This chain uses TRBV25-1 with TRBJ1-2, with 9 bases lining up with TRBD1. Per the germline V gene, CDR1 is MGHDK and CDR2 is SYGVNS. The V and J ends lost 6 bases and 2 bases, in that order; junction bases with no gene match: 7. The CDR3 has 15 amino acids.